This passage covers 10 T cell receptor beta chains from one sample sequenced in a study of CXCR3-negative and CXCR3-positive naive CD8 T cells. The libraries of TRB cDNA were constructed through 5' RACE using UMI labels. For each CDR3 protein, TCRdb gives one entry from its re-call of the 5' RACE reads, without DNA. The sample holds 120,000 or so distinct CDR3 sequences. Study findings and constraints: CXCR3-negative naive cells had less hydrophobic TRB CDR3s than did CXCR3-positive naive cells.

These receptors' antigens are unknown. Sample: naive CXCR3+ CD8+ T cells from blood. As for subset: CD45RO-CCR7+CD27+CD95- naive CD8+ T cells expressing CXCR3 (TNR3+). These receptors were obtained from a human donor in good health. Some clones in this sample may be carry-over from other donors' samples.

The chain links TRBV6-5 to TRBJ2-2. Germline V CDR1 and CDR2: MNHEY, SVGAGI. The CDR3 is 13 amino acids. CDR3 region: CASSYEPTGELFF.

The CDR3 loop is CASRTGTSGNEQFF. This chain uses TRBV6-2 or TRBV6-3 with TRBJ2-1; TCRdb names TRBD2, which stays unverified in the absence of DNA. The germline V gene has CDR1 MNHEY and CDR2 SVGEGT. The CDR3 is 14 amino acids.

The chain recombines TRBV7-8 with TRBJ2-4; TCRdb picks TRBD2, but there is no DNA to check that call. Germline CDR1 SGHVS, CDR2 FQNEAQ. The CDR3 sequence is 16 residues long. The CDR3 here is CASGASGSEVGNIQYF.

The CDR3 region is CASSLHRGQGKPNEQFF. The J gene is TRBJ2-1, the V gene TRBV7-6; TCRdb's D call, TRBD1, is unchecked because there is no DNA. This CDR3 contains 17 residues. Germline CDR1 SGHVS, CDR2 FNYEAQ.

The CDR3 is CASSTPGDHEQYF. The chain carries TRBV19 and TRBJ2-7; TCRdb outputs TRBD1, but without DNA this stays unchecked. CDR3 size: 13 residues. Germline V gene data show CDR1 as LNHDA and CDR2 as SQIVND (reference sequence).

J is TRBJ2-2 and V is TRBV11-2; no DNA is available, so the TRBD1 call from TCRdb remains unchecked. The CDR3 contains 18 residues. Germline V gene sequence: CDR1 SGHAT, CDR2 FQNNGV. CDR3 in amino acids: CASSPTPGWGSGTGELFF.

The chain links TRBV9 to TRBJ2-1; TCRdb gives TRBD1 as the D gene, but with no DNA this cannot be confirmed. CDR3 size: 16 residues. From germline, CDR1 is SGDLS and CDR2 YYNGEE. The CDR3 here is CASSPPGGPVYNEQFF.

The chain's CDR3 is CASSQVQDPITDTQYF. The V gene is TRBV14, the J gene TRBJ2-3. This CDR3 is 16 amino acids long. Germline V gene lookup returns CDR1 SGHDN and CDR2 FVKESK. Drawing the rest from reference TRBV14 and TRBJ2-3, the complete variable domain is EAGVTQFPSHSVIEKGQTVTLRCDPISGHDNLYWYRRVMGKEIKFLLHFVKESKQDESGMPNNRFLAERTGGTYSTLKVQPAELEDSGVYFCASSQVQDPITDTQYFGPGTRLTVL.

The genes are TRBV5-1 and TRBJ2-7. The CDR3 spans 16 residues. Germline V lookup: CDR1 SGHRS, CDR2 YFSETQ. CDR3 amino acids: CASSSLLDSGSYEQYF.

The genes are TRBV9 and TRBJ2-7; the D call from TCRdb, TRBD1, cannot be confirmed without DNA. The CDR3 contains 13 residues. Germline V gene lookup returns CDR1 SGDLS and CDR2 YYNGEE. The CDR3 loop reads CASSPGSTYEQYF.